The 32 T cell receptor beta chains presented below share a single source sample, sequenced in a study of T cell responses to AZD1222 COVID-19 vaccine. Clones were read by immunoSEQ multiplex PCR, and TCRdb kept only the in-frame ones, dropping some. Altogether fewer than 200,000 clones are present, 80% to 95% being singletons, with the ten largest covering more than 1.5%. The sample consisted of peripheral blood, taken on day 0 of AZD1222 vaccination. All receptors derive from an adult in good health.

V is TRBV6-5 and J is TRBJ1-1, with 7 bases identical to TRBD1. Germline CDR1 reads MNHEY; CDR2 reads SVGAGI. Germline trimming cut 8 bases from V and 0 bases from J; bases unmatched to any gene: 6. The CDR3 extends over 14 amino acids. The CDR3 sequence: CASAQDRLNTEAFF. The CDR3 DNA follows: TGTGCCAGCGCCCAGGACAGGTTGAACACTGAAGCTTTCTTT.

The V and J genes are TRBV6-2 or TRBV6-3 and TRBJ1-1; no clear D gene. Germline CDR1 and CDR2: MNHEY and SVGEGT. The V gene lost 4 bases and the J gene lost 0 bases, with 9 bases spanning the gap. CDR3 length equals 14 residues. The CDR3 coding sequence is TGTGCCAGCAGTTTGGAAGTGATGAACACTGAAGCTTTCTTT. As protein: CASSLEVMNTEAFF.

The chain is built from TRBV5-1 and TRBJ2-5; possibly TRBD1 for D (6 bases). V gave up 3 bases and J gave up 1 base, with 10 bases separating them. CDR1 and CDR2 from the germline V gene are SGHRS and YFSETQ. The CDR3 spans 14 residues. The chain's CDR3 is CASSSGRGQETQYF. The CDR3 nucleotides are TGCGCCAGCAGCTCAGGCAGGGGCCAAGAGACCCAGTACTTC. The full variable domain, rest sourced from reference TRBV5-1 and TRBJ2-5, is KAGVTQTPRYLIKTRGQQVTLSCSPISGHRSVSWYQQTPGQGLQFLFEYFSETQRNKGNFPGRFSGRQFSNSRSEMNVSTLELGDSALYLCASSSGRGQETQYFGPGTRLLVL.

The chain uses TRBV3-1 (or the pseudogene TRBV3-2) and TRBJ1-2; D unclear. Germline V gives CDR1 LGHDT, CDR2 YNNKEL (reference sequence). The CDR3 runs to 14 residues. V was shortened by 4 bases and J by 0 bases, with 9 bases between the two germline ends. The CDR3 is CASSLREANYGYTF. As DNA, the CDR3 is TGTGCCAGCAGCCTCCGGGAGGCTAACTATGGCTACACCTTC.

The chain links TRBV6-5 to TRBJ1-2, with D possibly being TRBD1 (6 bases). V was pared by 1 base and J by 8 bases, with 14 bases between. This CDR3 region has 14 residues. Germline V gives CDR1 MNHEY, CDR2 SVGAGI. In nucleotides, the CDR3 is TGTGCCAGCAGTTACTACGGGGGCGAGACGGGCTACACCTTC. Encoded protein: CASSYYGGETGYTF.

V usage is TRBV7-9 and J usage is TRBJ1-1; D is unclear. This CDR3 contains 14 residues. Deletions cut 2 bases from V and 0 bases from J, with 7 bases between. Looked up from germline, CDR1 is SEHNR and CDR2 is FQNEAQ (reference sequence). In nucleotides, the CDR3 is TGTGCCAGCAGCTTAACTGGGATGAACACTGAAGCTTTCTTT. Protein: CASSLTGMNTEAFF.

This chain links TRBV5-5 with TRBJ1-1; tentatively, D is TRBD1 (6 bases). V was clipped by 0 bases and J by 4 bases, with 10 bases between them. Per germline, CDR1 SGHKS and CDR2 YYEKEE (reference sequence). This CDR3 has 14 residues. Written as DNA, the CDR3 is TGTGCCAGCAGCTTGGTGGGGGCGGTCACTGAAGCTTTCTTT. This translates into CASSLVGAVTEAFF.

This chain links TRBV10-3 with TRBJ2-3; maybe TRBD2 (6 bases). Germline lookup yields CDR1 ENHRY and CDR2 SYGVKD. This CDR3 has 17 amino acids. V was pared by 3 bases and J by 4 bases, with 20 bases between. CDR3 region: CAISDPAIGSGADTQYF. The CDR3 DNA is TGTGCCATCAGTGACCCCGCCATCGGGAGTGGGGCAGATACGCAGTATTTT.

The count of this clone is one. The V gene is TRBV5-1, the J gene TRBJ2-1; 10 nucleotides match TRBD1. V was pared by 0 bases and J by 8 bases, with 8 bases of the junction left unmatched. CDR1 and CDR2 (germline): SGHRS, YFSETQ. The CDR3 is 16 amino acids. This chain's CDR3 is CASSLAGTGEGYEQFF. The CDR3 coding sequence is TGCGCCAGCAGCTTGGCCGGGACAGGGGAGGGGTATGAGCAGTTCTTC.

The rearrangement joins TRBV28 to TRBJ2-1; D is ambiguous. Trimming shortened V by 1 base and J by 0 bases, and 7 bases separated the two germline ends. This CDR3 spans 15 amino acids. The germline V gene has CDR1 MDHEN and CDR2 SYDVKM. CDR3 residues: CASSLFRVSYNEQFF. Here the CDR3 DNA reads TGTGCCAGCAGTTTATTCCGAGTCTCCTACAATGAGCAGTTCTTC. The complete variable domain, with remaining parts taken from reference TRBV28 and TRBJ2-1, reads DVKVTQSSRYLVKRTGEKVFLECVQDMDHENMFWYRQDPGLGLRLIYFSYDVKMKEKGDIPEGYSVSREKKERFSLILESASTNQTSMYLCASSLFRVSYNEQFFGPGTRLTVL.

The chain combines TRBV28 with TRBJ2-2; 13 positions agree with TRBD2. The V gene end was trimmed by 10 bases and the J gene end by 0 bases; junction bases not matched to a gene: 8. Germline CDR1 is MDHEN and CDR2 is SYDVKM. The CDR3 extends over 17 amino acids. The CDR3: CANTSGGAEANTGELFF. DNA for the CDR3: TGTGCCAACACTAGCGGGGGGGCCGAAGCGAACACCGGGGAGCTGTTTTTT.

This clone was counted a few times. This rearrangement joins TRBV7-9 to TRBJ2-6; tentatively, D is TRBD1 (6 bases). Per the germline V gene, CDR1 is SEHNR and CDR2 is FQNEAQ (reference sequence). The CDR3 runs to 17 residues. The ends were cut back, 3 bases at V and 0 bases at J, with 12 bases in the middle. CDR3 in amino acids: CASSFTGIVSGANVLTF. The CDR3 nucleotides read TGTGCCAGCAGCTTTACAGGGATCGTCTCTGGGGCCAACGTCCTGACTTTC.

This chain connects TRBV30 to TRBJ2-2; TRBD1 matches 9 bases. Trimming at V came to 3 bases and at J to 5 bases, leaving 7 bases not matched to a gene. The CDR3 loop spans 15 amino acids. The V gene's germline CDR1 is GTSNPN and CDR2 SVGIG (reference sequence). CDR3 DNA: TGTGCCTGGAGCTGGGACAGGGTGGATACCGGGGAGCTGTTTTTT. Its protein is CAWSWDRVDTGELFF.

This chain uses TRBV4-1 with TRBJ2-1; 7 bases line up with TRBD2. The germline CDR1 and CDR2 sequences are MGHRA and YSYEKL. The V and J ends lost 0 bases and 4 bases, in that order; junction bases with no gene match: 9. This CDR3 spans 17 amino acids. The CDR3: CASSQDRSGALYNEQFF. The CDR3 nucleotides read TGCGCCAGCAGCCAAGATCGCAGCGGGGCCCTGTACAATGAGCAGTTCTTC.

The rearrangement uses TRBV9 and TRBJ2-3, with D possibly TRBD2 on 6 matching bases. V was clipped by 1 base and J by 1 base, with 10 bases between them. The germline V gene encodes CDR1 SGDLS and CDR2 YYNGEE. The CDR3 length is 15 residues. The CDR3 DNA reads as TGTGCCAGCAGCGTAACGGGACTCCGCACAGATACGCAGTATTTT. It encodes CASSVTGLRTDTQYF.

This rearrangement joins TRBV7-8 to TRBJ1-6, with D possibly TRBD1 on 5 matching bases. Germline values: CDR1 SGHVS, CDR2 FQNEAQ. The CDR3 contains 12 residues. The V end lost 5 bases, the J end lost 10 bases, and 9 bases lay between the germline ends. For the CDR3, the DNA is TGTGCCAGCAGCCCAGGGCTATCACCCCTCCACTTT. Protein sequence: CASSPGLSPLHF.

The chain links TRBV4-1 to TRBJ2-1, with D unresolved. Germline V lookup: CDR1 MGHRA, CDR2 YSYEKL. V lost 2 bases and J 5 bases, leaving 7 bases between the germline ends. The CDR3 is 13 amino acids. The CDR3 DNA reads TGCGCCAGCAGCCAAACCGAGCACAATGAGCAGTTCTTC. Its translation: CASSQTEHNEQFF.

The rearrangement uses TRBV2 and TRBJ1-2, with TRBD1 identical over 8 bases. From germline, CDR1 is SNHLY and CDR2 FYNNEI. The CDR3 is 13 amino acids. V gave up 6 bases and J gave up 7 bases; unmatched junction bases: 7. The CDR3 DNA follows: TGTGCCAGCAGCTTGGACAGGGCGTCTGGCTACACCTTC. Its protein product is CASSLDRASGYTF.

V gene TRBV6-1 combines with J gene TRBJ2-2; no clear D. The CDR3 has 15 amino acids. Trimming took 1 base from V and 4 from J, leaving 10 bases between them. The germline V gene has CDR1 MNHNS and CDR2 SASEGT. CDR3 sequence (DNA): TGTGCCAGCAGTGAAGGATTAACTCCCACCGGGGAGCTGTTTTTT. Translated: CASSEGLTPTGELFF.

The chain uses TRBV24-1 and TRBJ2-2; D remains ambiguous. CDR3 length: 13 residues. V was cut by 5 bases and J by 4 bases, with 7 bases left in between. From germline, CDR1 is KGHDR and CDR2 SFDVKD. CDR3 residues: CATSGLVTGELFF. CDR3 in DNA: TGTGCCACCAGTGGTCTAGTCACCGGGGAGCTGTTTTTT.

V is TRBV10-2 and J is TRBJ2-1; the D gene is possibly TRBD1 (6 bases). Per the germline V gene, CDR1 is WSHSY and CDR2 is SAAADI. The length of the CDR3 is 14 residues. V was pared by 4 bases and J by 5 bases, with 12 bases between. CDR3 protein: CASSGDTPHNEQFF. In DNA form, the CDR3 reads TGCGCCAGCAGTGGGGACACCCCCCACAATGAGCAGTTCTTC.

The chain combines TRBV19 with TRBJ2-7; 13 bases are a match to TRBD2. V lost 7 bases and J lost 5; bases outside the gene matches: 8. The germline gives CDR1 LNHDA, CDR2 SQIVND (reference sequence). This CDR3 has 15 residues. CDR3 DNA: TGTGCCAGTACCCCGACTAGCGGGAGGTTCAACGAGCAGTACTTC. It is translated as CASTPTSGRFNEQYF.

V is TRBV2 and J is TRBJ1-1, with D possibly being TRBD1 (5 bases). This CDR3 contains 12 residues. Germline values: CDR1 SNHLY, CDR2 FYNNEI. The V end was cut by 6 bases, the J end by 4 bases, with 9 bases between. CDR3 loop: CASRGHGTEAFF. The CDR3 DNA reads TGTGCCAGCAGGGGGCACGGCACTGAAGCTTTCTTT.

The chain recombines TRBV19 with TRBJ1-5; D gene ambiguous. CDR1 and CDR2 from the germline V gene are LNHDA and SQIVND (reference sequence). CDR3 length equals 12 residues. V gave up 4 bases and J gave up 3 bases, with 4 bases separating them. The CDR3 reads CASSNLNQPQHF. The DNA for the CDR3 is TGTGCCAGTAGTAACCTCAATCAGCCCCAGCATTTT.

The gene calls are TRBV9 and TRBJ1-2, with TRBD1 identical over 7 bases. Germline V gene data show CDR1 as SGDLS and CDR2 as YYNGEE. J was trimmed by 5 bases and V by 3 bases; bases with no gene match: 10. This CDR3 has 15 residues. The CDR3 region has the DNA TGTGCCAGCAGCGCTCGACAGGGTTGGGGATATGGCTACACCTTC. Translation gives CASSARQGWGYGYTF.

This chain joins TRBV30 and TRBJ1-3; the D gene is possibly TRBD1 (5 bases). V lost 3 bases to trimming and J lost 0 bases, with 9 bases between them. Germline V gene data show CDR1 as GTSNPN and CDR2 as SVGIG (reference sequence). The CDR3 has 14 residues. The CDR3 sequence is CAWSTGGSGNTIYF. The CDR3 DNA reads as TGTGCCTGGAGCACAGGTGGCTCTGGAAACACCATATATTTT.

The V gene is TRBV20-1, the J gene TRBJ1-4; D gene ambiguous. This CDR3 has 11 amino acids. The V end was cut by 6 bases, the J end by 8 bases, with 10 bases between. Germline lookup yields CDR1 DFQATT and CDR2 SNEGSKA (reference sequence). CDR3 sequence: CSAPSGEKLFF. Written as DNA, the CDR3 is TGCAGTGCCCCCAGTGGGGAAAAACTGTTTTTT.

CDR3 nucleotide sequence: TGCGCCAGCAGCTCACTCGACAGGGGAGTCACAGATACGCAGTATTTT. Translating it yields CASSSLDRGVTDTQYF. The rearrangement links TRBV5-1 to TRBJ2-3; 8 nucleotides line up with TRBD1. The germline V gene encodes CDR1 SGHRS and CDR2 YFSETQ. Unmatched junction bases numbered 8, after V lost 3 bases and J lost 2 bases. This CDR3 spans 16 amino acids.

The genes are TRBV11-2 and TRBJ1-5; no reliable D call. Germline CDR1 reads SGHAT; CDR2 reads FQNNGV. CDR3 length: 13 amino acids. V lost 1 base, J lost 5 bases, and 6 bases lay in between. The DNA for the CDR3 is TGTGCCAGCAGCTTAGGGTACTATCAGCCCCAGCATTTT. As protein: CASSLGYYQPQHF.

The chain couples TRBV5-1 to TRBJ2-5; D ambiguous. The CDR3 contains 15 residues. Germline V gives CDR1 SGHRS, CDR2 YFSETQ. Trimming took off 0 bases at V and 2 bases at J, with 11 bases between the two ends. The DNA of the CDR3 is TGCGCCAGCAGCTTGGAGGGTTTAGGGCAAGAGACCCAGTACTTC. Its protein is CASSLEGLGQETQYF.

This chain joins TRBV5-6 and TRBJ1-3; D not resolved. Germline CDR1 is SGHDT and CDR2 is YYEEEE. The length of the CDR3 is 15 residues. Trimming pared 2 bases from V and 0 bases from J, leaving 9 bases between. CDR3: CASSFPQSSGNTIYF. The CDR3 region has the DNA TGTGCCAGCAGCTTTCCCCAGAGCTCTGGAAACACCATATATTTT.

The chain links TRBV5-8 to TRBJ2-7, with 8 bases lining up with TRBD2. The germline V gene encodes CDR1 SGHTS and CDR2 YDEGEE. V lost 9 bases and J lost 0; bases outside the gene matches: 5. This CDR3 has 13 residues. This CDR3 is CATREGLSYEQYF. In DNA form, the CDR3 reads TGTGCCACCCGGGAGGGACTCTCCTACGAGCAGTACTTC.